This TCR beta chain stems from a study of control samples from healthy donors and cancer patients. Here immunoSEQ multiplex PCR was the method, and the copy in TCRdb shows in-frame clones only, minus some. The sample carries some 150,000 clones, about nine tenths recorded once. Germline CDR1 reads SNHLY; CDR2 reads FYNNEI. V dropped 5 bases and J dropped 2; count of bases not matched to a gene: 3. The CDR3 is made up of 17 amino acids. V is TRBV2 and J is TRBJ2-2; 15 bases fit TRBD2. The sequence was collected from a man under 40 in good health. Sequenced input: blood. The CDR3 reads CASSPGLAGGNTGELFF. CDR3 sequence (DNA): TGTGCCAGCAGTCCGGGACTAGCGGGAGGTAACACCGGGGAGCTGTTTTTT.